This T cell receptor beta chain was observed in a study of control samples from healthy donors and cancer patients. The CDR3 sequence is 13 residues long. Between the trimmed V and J ends, which lost 4 bases and 3 bases, there was a span of 13 bases. CDR1 DFQATT and CDR2 SNEGSKA come from the germline V gene (reference sequence). Clones were read by immunoSEQ multiplex PCR, and TCRdb kept only the in-frame ones, dropping some. The sample lists roughly 170,000 clones; 70% to 90% were seen once. The V gene is TRBV20-1, the J gene TRBJ2-7, with a tentative D call TRBD2 (6 bases). The sequenced material came from blood. This clonotype was obtained from a woman aged 25 to 39 in good health. CDR3 protein: CSATERAIYEQYF. The DNA for the CDR3 is TGCAGTGCTACTGAGCGGGCAATCTACGAGCAGTACTTC.